This T cell receptor (beta chain) came from a study of identical twins. V dropped 3 bases and J dropped 1 base, with 7 bases sitting between them. CDR3 length: 13 amino acids. This clonotype was counted ten times or more. TCRdb recomputed calls from the 5' RACE reads with MiXCR, one row per CDR3 protein. The table has a few hundred thousand distinct CDR3 sequences, roughly 18% seen once. This chain connects TRBV12-3 or TRBV12-4 to TRBJ2-7; D not resolved. The sequence was collected from a man aged 50 or older in good health. Sequenced: naive T cells sorted from blood. CDR3 residues: CASSLAQSYEQYF. Here the CDR3 DNA reads TGTGCCAGCAGTTTGGCGCAGTCCTACGAGCAGTACTTC.